This TCR beta chain was sequenced in a study of shared clonotypes between healthy human individuals. Study results and caveats: Among donors, the sharing of clonotypes was expected to be influenced by sequencing depth.

In the case of this clone: Its antigen is currently unknown.

An assay was performed, and its level was deep. Several immunoSEQ plates received, in even portions, the genomic DNA of each subset. The replicate PCRs on unsorted PBMC were given 250 to 300 ng DNA, which is 30,000 to 35,000 T cell genomes. Assay: immunoSEQ multiplex PCR; the TCRdb copy retains only in-frame clones and omits some. The table records about 470,000 clones, about 76% of them present only once. Trimming left V 0 bases short and J 5 bases short, with 5 bases between. CDR1 and CDR2 (germline): SGDLS, YYNGEE. This CDR3 has 13 residues. The sequenced material came from PBMCs. V usage is TRBV9 and J usage is TRBJ2-2; D gene ambiguous. The clonotype originates from a woman in her thirties or forties in good health. Some clones in this sample may be carry-over from other donors' samples. Here the CDR3 reads CASSVGITGELFF. The CDR3 nucleotides are TGTGCCAGCAGCGTAGGGATTACCGGGGAGCTGTTTTTT. Variable domain in full (rest from reference TRBV9 and TRBJ2-2): DSGVTQTPKHLITATGQRVTLRCSPRSGDLSVYWYQQSLDQGLQFLIQYYNGEERAKGNILERFSAQQFPDLHSELNLSSLELGDSALYFCASSVGITGELFFGEGSRLTVL.